This record looks at one T cell receptor beta chain sequence and its context. Its antigen is not known. This specimen comes from a study of T cell repertoires in cytomegalovirus infection. Study as a whole: HLA-C-restricted CMV epitopes, recently identified, and well-studied HLA-B-restricted ones were used by the study. Shared public TCR beta signatures pointed to both CMV infection and a matching HLA type. The study's findings and limits: What dominated the ex vivo response were HLA-C-restricted CMV-specific TCR beta clonotypes. Summed frequency of public TCR beta families distinguished CMV carriers with the relevant HLA.

From germline, CDR1 is ENHRY and CDR2 SYGVKD. This CDR3 comprises 17 residues. V lost 6 bases and J lost 0; bases outside the gene matches: 7. TCRdb itself ran the reads through MiXCR, one entry per CDR3 protein. Found here are 700,000 to 850,000 distinct CDR3 sequences, roughly 33% of them singletons; the top ten hold approximately 13%. The genes are TRBV10-3 and TRBJ2-1; 11 nucleotides agree with TRBD2. The sequencing used cultured CD8+ T cells from PBMCs, collected from culture after CMV antigen stimulation. The sequence was collected from a human donor in good health (CMV status not recorded). Some clones in this sample may be carry-over from other donors' samples. The CDR3 loop reads CAISLLAGGSSYNEQFF. Here the CDR3 DNA reads TGTGCCATCAGCCTCTTAGCGGGGGGGAGCTCCTACAATGAGCAGTTCTTC.